This entry features one TCR beta chain sequence. What it recognizes is unknown. A much bigger clone sits one base away, suggesting this may be a read error. Patients chosen for sequencing had CD8+CD57+ cells that had expanded, as shown by flow cytometry. Patients, without exception, had severe acquired aplastic anemia. At blood sampling, none of the patients had yet received therapy. Genomic DNA constituted the template upon which TCR beta VDJ and CDR3 profiling was performed. TCRdb fed the reads into MiXCR, producing one record per CDR3 protein. This table has fewer than 200,000 distinct CDR3 sequences, 45% to 55% appearing once. The data originate from a study of CD8+CD57+ T cells in acquired aplastic anemia. Study background: Yields of DNA that came from sorted CD4+ and CD8+ cells averaged about 3.5 ug.

This CDR3 has 16 amino acids. Germline V CDR1 and CDR2: SGHVS, FQNEAQ. Study outcomes and limitations: Sharing between patients and controls was observed for around 30 CD8+ CDR3 sequences.

The chain combines TRBV7-8 with TRBJ1-1, with TRBD1 matching over 8 bases. The receptor was isolated from a human donor with aplastic anemia. The sequenced material came from sorted CD4+, CD8+, or CD8+CD57+ T cells (not recorded which) from PBMCs. In DNA, the CDR3 is TGTGCCAGCAGCTTAGAAGGACAGGGTATTCACACTGAAGCTCTCTTT. The encoded protein is CASSLEGQGIHTEALF.